Shown below are 13 T cell receptor beta chains from a single sample sequenced in a study of metastatic and nonmetastatic thyroid tumors. Using MiXCR, TCRdb reanalyzed the PCR reads. Among roughly 30,000 clones listed, 10% to 12% were seen once. Thyroid surgery had not been preceded by any treatment in any patient. Sequenced input: blood. The receptors come from a female donor with papillary thyroid cancer or a benign thyroid nodule (not recorded which). Some clones in this sample may be carry-over from other donors' samples.

In its sample, this clone was seen many times. J is TRBJ2-7 and V is TRBV7-9, with D unclear. This CDR3 region has 15 residues. The ends were cut back, 6 bases at V and 1 base at J, with 16 bases in the middle. Looked up from germline, CDR1 is SEHNR and CDR2 is FQNEAQ (reference sequence). The CDR3 bases are TGTGCCAGCAGTTCCGGACGAGAAAAGTCCTACGAGCAGTACTTC. Protein product: CASSSGREKSYEQYF. The full variable domain, completed using reference TRBV7-9 and TRBJ2-7, is DTGVSQNPRHKITKRGQNVTFRCDPISEHNRLYWYRQTLGQGPEFLTYFQNEAQLEKSRLLSDRFSAERPKGSFSTLEIQRTEQGDSAMYLCASSSGREKSYEQYFGPGTRLTVT.

This clone appeared many times. The genes are TRBV7-3 and TRBJ1-1, with TRBD1 identical over 10 bases. Trimming took 5 bases from V and 4 from J; bases not matched to a gene: 4. The CDR3 is 14 amino acids. In germline, CDR1 is SGHTA, CDR2 FQGTGA. The CDR3 is CASSKGQGSTEAFF. For the CDR3, the DNA is TGTGCCAGCAGCAAGGGACAGGGGAGCACTGAAGCTTTCTTT.

The rearrangement uses TRBV18 and TRBJ2-7, with 10 bases that match TRBD2. The germline CDR1 and CDR2 sequences are KGHSH and LQKENI. CDR3 size: 14 residues. J gave up 3 bases and V 3 bases, and 2 bases lay outside the gene matches. In DNA form, the CDR3 reads TGTGCCAGCTCACCTCAGCGGGGGGGCTACGAGCAGTACTTC. It codes for CASSPQRGGYEQYF.

This clone was observed a handful of times. This rearrangement joins TRBV28 to TRBJ2-7; no reliable D call. The germline V and J ends were trimmed by 8 bases and 5 bases, with 13 bases remaining between them. Germline V CDR1 and CDR2: MDHEN, SYDVKM. The CDR3 covers 12 residues. The CDR3 region has the DNA TGTGCCAGCCAACCTGGGGTCAACGAGCAGTACTTC. Amino acid sequence: CASQPGVNEQYF. Together with reference TRBV28 and TRBJ2-7, the CDR3 gives the full variable domain: DVKVTQSSRYLVKRTGEKVFLECVQDMDHENMFWYRQDPGLGLRLIYFSYDVKMKEKGDIPEGYSVSREKKERFSLILESASTNQTSMYLCASQPGVNEQYFGPGTRLTVT.

In this sample, this clone turned up many times. The rearrangement joins TRBV20-1 to TRBJ2-1, with 9 bases lining up with TRBD1. The CDR3 is 14 amino acids. V lost 3 bases, J lost 7 bases, and 7 bases stayed unmatched. Germline lookup yields CDR1 DFQATT and CDR2 SNEGSKA (reference sequence). The CDR3 nucleotides are TGCAGTGCTAGGGAACGGGACAGGGATAATGAGCAGTTCTTC. Translating gives CSARERDRDNEQFF.

A few counts support this clone. The V gene is TRBV7-9, the J gene TRBJ2-7; the D is unclear. V was pared by 3 bases and J by 6 bases, with 6 bases between. In germline, CDR1 is SEHNR, CDR2 FQNEAQ (reference sequence). This CDR3 has 11 amino acids. In nucleotides, the CDR3 is TGTGCCAGCAGCTTCCTAGGCGAGCAGTACTTC. As protein: CASSFLGEQYF.

The sample holds a few counts of this clone. The V and J genes are TRBV28 and TRBJ1-2, with D unresolved. The V end lost 5 bases, the J end lost 4 bases, and 11 bases lay between the germline ends. From germline, CDR1 is MDHEN and CDR2 SYDVKM. This CDR3 is 13 amino acids long. For the CDR3, the DNA is TGTGCCAGCAGTCTCACCCTGAGCTATGGCTACACCTTC. It translates to CASSLTLSYGYTF.

Many counts were recorded for this clone. A read error may explain this, as a much larger clone is one base away. CDR3 nucleotide sequence: TGTGCCAGCAGCTTTATAGGGAGCCGGACCGGAGGCGACTATGGCTACACCTTC. Translation gives CASSFIGSRTGGDYGYTF. The chain uses TRBV6-2 or TRBV6-3 and TRBJ1-2; no firm D call. The CDR3 has 18 amino acids. Germline CDR1 is MNHEY and CDR2 is SVGEGT. Trimming stripped 6 bases from V and 3 bases from J, with 26 bases between.

In its sample, this clone was seen many times. The J gene is TRBJ1-2, the V gene TRBV29-1, with no clear D. CDR1 is SQVTM, CDR2 ANQGSEA, per germline. Trimming stripped 1 base from V and 2 bases from J, with 2 bases between. The CDR3 has 11 residues. The CDR3 DNA reads as TGCAGCGTTGAAGCGAACTATGGCTACACCTTC. Its protein product is CSVEANYGYTF.

Notes on this clone: Here the CDR3 omits its conserved ending phenylalanine or tryptophan, so a read error is the likely source. The gene calls are TRBV19 and TRBJ1-6, with 10 bases identical to TRBD1. The CDR3 is 14 amino acids. Germline CDR1 reads LNHDA; CDR2 reads SQIVND (reference sequence). Trimming cost V 4 bases and J 10 bases; bases outside gene matches: 4. The CDR3 coding sequence is TGTGCCAGTAGTACCGGGACAGGGGACTCACCCCTCCACGTT. Amino acids: CASSTGTGDSPLHV.

Many counts were recorded for this clone. The chain is built from TRBV2 and TRBJ2-7; 11 nucleotides agree with TRBD2. V lost 6 bases to trimming and J lost 6 bases; unmatched junction nucleotides: 10. Germline V CDR1 and CDR2: SNHLY, FYNNEI. The CDR3 is 15 amino acids. The CDR3 bases are TGTGCCAGCAGCTTCATGGGACTAGCGGAATTCGAGCAGTACTTC. This sequence encodes CASSFMGLAEFEQYF.

The chain combines TRBV28 with TRBJ2-1; possibly TRBD1 or TRBD2 for D (5 bases each). The CDR3 is made up of 13 amino acids. Trimming left V 6 bases short and J 5 bases short, with 11 bases between. From germline, CDR1 is MDHEN and CDR2 SYDVKM. CDR3 protein: CASRTGTNNEQFF. The CDR3 coding sequence is TGTGCCAGCAGAACCGGGACGAACAATGAGCAGTTCTTC.

This clone was found many times. The chain combines TRBV6-2 or TRBV6-3 with TRBJ1-5; D is uncertain. The CDR3 totals 13 residues. V lost 0 bases, J lost 6 bases, and 6 bases lay in between. Germline values: CDR1 MNHEY, CDR2 SVGEGT. Here the CDR3 reads CASSYSIGQPQHF. The DNA for the CDR3 is TGTGCCAGCAGTTACTCGATCGGTCAGCCCCAGCATTTT.